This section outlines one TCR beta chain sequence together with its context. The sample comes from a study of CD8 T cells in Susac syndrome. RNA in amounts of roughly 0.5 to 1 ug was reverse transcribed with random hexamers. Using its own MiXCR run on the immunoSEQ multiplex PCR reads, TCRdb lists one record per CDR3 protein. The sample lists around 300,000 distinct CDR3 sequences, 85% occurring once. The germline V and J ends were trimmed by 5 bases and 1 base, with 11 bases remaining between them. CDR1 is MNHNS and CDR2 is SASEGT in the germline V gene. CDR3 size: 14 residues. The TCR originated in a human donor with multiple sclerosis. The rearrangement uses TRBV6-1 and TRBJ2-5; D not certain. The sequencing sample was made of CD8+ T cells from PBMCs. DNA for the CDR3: TGTGCCAGCAGTCTCCTTCGGACCCAAGAGACCCAGTACTTC. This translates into CASSLLRTQETQYF.